This T cell receptor beta chain was recorded in a study of tumor-infiltrating lymphocytes in localized non-small cell lung cancer listed by TCRdb under 2021. Looking at the study overall: Several histologies were represented in the cohort, which also included both smokers and never-smokers as well as patients whose samples were collected after neoadjuvant chemotherapy. From each patient came resected tumor tissue plus uninvolved lung tissue from that same patient, and the uninvolved lung tissue was described as non-adjacent to the tumor. Alongside flow cytometry, multiplex immunofluorescence, RNA-seq, exome sequencing and proteomics, TCR sequencing was applied to the same patients as one of several integrated assays. The overall ICON cohort comprised some 140 surgical patients with localized non-small cell lung cancer whose tumors were resected. A total of more than 50 patients were part of the paired comparison of immunoSEQ T-cell fraction between tumor and uninvolved lung. Summary of the overall study and its limitations: No difference in TCR-derived T-cell fraction was observed between the flow cytometry-defined immunotypes IM1 (good prognosis) and IM2 (poor prognosis). Assay coverage differed among patients according to how much tissue was available, so only a subset of the cohort had TCR sequencing. Consistent with immunofluorescence CD3 counts, TCRbeta sequencing supported greater T cell infiltration in tumors than in uninvolved lung tissue. Different pieces of the same tissue were used for different assays, so technical variation could not be separated from intratumor heterogeneity.

CDR1 and CDR2, looked up from the germline V gene, are SGHTA and FQGTGA. V and J lose 10 bases and 2 bases, and a span of 13 bases separates them. Reading from cysteine to phenylalanine, the CDR3 counts 13 amino acids. The CDR3 DNA has 39 bases and is translated from base 1. In its sample, this clone was seen once. The antigen this receptor binds is unknown. Per-base quality was not reported, and no clone a single base away is much larger than it. The immunoSEQ assay used for TCR sequencing gave the T-cell fraction in both tumor and uninvolved lung tissue. For the original study's pipeline: In the survival analysis, patients were divided into a high T-cell fraction group (upper tertile) and a low T-cell fraction group (lower two tertiles), and the two groups were compared using a log-rank test. Paired tumor versus uninvolved lung differences in T-cell fraction were tested with a signed-rank test. TCRdb provides this immuneACCESS table in a form limited to in-frame rearrangements. Some clones are lacking; in checked studies, under half of them reflect an unresolved V gene, and why the rest are absent is not known. V and J calls and clone size are those listed in that table; D and trimming were worked out from the DNA. The sample table holds roughly 9,200 clones, of which 81% were seen once. The top ten clonotypes cover about 9.1% of the sample.

Enrollment in ICON was initiated in 2016, and the last patient was enrolled in the second half of 2018. A subcohort of some 75 patients provided fresh tumor and matched uninvolved tissue for in-depth immune analyses, with TCR sequencing among those analyses. DNA isolated from bulk tissue, without cell sorting, was used for TCR sequencing. The V gene is TRBV7-3 and the J gene is TRBJ2-3; the D region possibly corresponds to TRBD2 (5 bases align). This sequence originates from a human donor with non-small cell lung cancer. The sequenced sample consisted of uninvolved lung tissue not adjacent to the tumor. The CDR3 here reads CATSGGLTDTQYF. Read as DNA, the sequence is TGTGCCACCTCCGGCGGGCTCACAGATACGCAGTATTTT.